This record concerns one T cell receptor (beta chain) sequence. CDR1 is SNHLY, CDR2 FYNNEI, per germline. V was clipped by 4 bases and J by 3 bases, with 6 bases between them. The CDR3 has 12 amino acids. PCR used 60 Vbeta primers and 13 Jbeta primers. The data were produced by immunoSEQ multiplex PCR, yet TCRdb's version contains in-frame clones alone and is incomplete. Of some 140,000 clones detected, roughly three quarters appear once; the ten largest clones hold roughly 2%. The source of the sample is a study of cytomegalovirus exposure and HLA in healthy donors. The chain couples TRBV2 to TRBJ1-1, with a weak D call TRBD1 (6 bases). The receptor comes from a man younger than 45 in good health and CMV-seronegative. The source material was PBMCs. The CDR3 nucleotides are TGTGCCAGCAGTGGGACAGACACTGAAGCTTTCTTT. It specifies CASSGTDTEAFF.